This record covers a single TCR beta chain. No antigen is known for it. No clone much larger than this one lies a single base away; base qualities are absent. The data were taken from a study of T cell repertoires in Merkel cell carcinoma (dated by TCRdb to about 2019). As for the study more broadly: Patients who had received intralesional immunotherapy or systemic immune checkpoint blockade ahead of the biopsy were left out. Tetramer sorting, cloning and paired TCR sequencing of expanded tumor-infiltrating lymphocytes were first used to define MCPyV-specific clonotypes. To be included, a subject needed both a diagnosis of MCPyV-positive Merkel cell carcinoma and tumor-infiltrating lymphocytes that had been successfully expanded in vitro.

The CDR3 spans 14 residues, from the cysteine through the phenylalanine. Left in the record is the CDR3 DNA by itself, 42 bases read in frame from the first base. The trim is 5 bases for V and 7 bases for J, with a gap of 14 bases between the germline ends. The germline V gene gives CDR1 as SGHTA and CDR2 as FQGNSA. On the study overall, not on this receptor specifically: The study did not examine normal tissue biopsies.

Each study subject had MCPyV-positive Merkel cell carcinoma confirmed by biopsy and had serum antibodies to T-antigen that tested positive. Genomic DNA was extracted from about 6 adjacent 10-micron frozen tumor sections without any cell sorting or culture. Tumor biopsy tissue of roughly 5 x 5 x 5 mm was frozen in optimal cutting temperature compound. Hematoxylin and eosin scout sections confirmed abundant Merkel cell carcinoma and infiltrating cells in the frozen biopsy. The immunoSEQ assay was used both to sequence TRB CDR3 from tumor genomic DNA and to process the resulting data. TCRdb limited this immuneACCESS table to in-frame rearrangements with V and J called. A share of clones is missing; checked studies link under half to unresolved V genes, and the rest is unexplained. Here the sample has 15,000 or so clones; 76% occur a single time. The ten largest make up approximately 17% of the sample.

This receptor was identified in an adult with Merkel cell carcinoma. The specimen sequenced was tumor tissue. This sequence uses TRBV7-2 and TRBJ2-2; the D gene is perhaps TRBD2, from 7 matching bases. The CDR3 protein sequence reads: CASSPGGAFGELFF. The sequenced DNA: TGTGCCAGCAGCCCTGGGGGGGCGTTCGGGGAGCTGTTTTTT.